A single sample is the source of the 25 T cell receptor beta chains below, sequenced in a study of persistence of HIV-infected CD4 T cells. The stimulus was an HIV-1 Gag 15-mer peptide pool, about 1 ug/peptide/mL. Sorting selected CD4+ T cells upregulating both CD40 ligand and CD69. Their antigens are not known. This was the immunoSEQ version 4 assay in survey mode. Method: immunoSEQ multiplex PCR; TCRdb's copy keeps in-frame clones and lacks some. The repertoire holds tens of thousands of clones, with under 80% as singletons. Specimen: CD4+ T cells sorted from PBMCs after roughly 18-hour stimulation, collected from a patient who received antiretroviral therapy. The receptors originated from an adult man with HIV who was CMV-seropositive.

The V and J genes are TRBV15 and TRBJ1-4; D gene uncertain. Germline V CDR1 and CDR2: LNHNV, YYDKDF (reference sequence). This CDR3 contains 12 residues. The V and J ends lost 3 bases and 10 bases respectively, with 9 bases between them. The CDR3 sequence is CATSRDAGKLFF. CDR3 coding DNA: TGTGCCACCAGCAGGGACGCAGGAAAACTGTTTTTT.

As to this clone: The same CDR3 also results from other DNA sequences found in this sample. The rearrangement links TRBV19 to TRBJ2-1; 11 nucleotides match TRBD1. J lost 6 bases, V lost 6 bases, and 4 bases had no gene match. Germline V gives CDR1 LNHDA, CDR2 SQIVND (reference sequence). This CDR3 comprises 14 residues. The CDR3 spells CASSRDRGINEQFF. The DNA of the CDR3 is TGTGCCAGTAGCCGGGACAGGGGGATCAATGAGCAGTTCTTC.

There are a few counts of this clone. The V call is TRBV9, the J call TRBJ2-2; tentative D call: TRBD1 (5 bases). V was trimmed by 4 bases and J by 6 bases, leaving 13 bases between them. Per the germline V gene, CDR1 is SGDLS and CDR2 is YYNGEE. This CDR3 has 14 amino acids. DNA of the CDR3: TGTGCCAGCAGCAGAGGCAGGGCGGCCGGGGAGCTGTTTTTT. It yields the protein CASSRGRAAGELFF.

The chain employs TRBV19 and TRBJ1-5; D ambiguous. Germline CDR1 LNHDA, CDR2 SQIVND (reference sequence). The V gene lost 10 bases and the J gene lost 0 bases, with 13 bases spanning the gap. The length of the CDR3 is 14 residues. CDR3 coding DNA: TGTGCCACCACAGATGTTTATAGCAATCAGCCCCAGCATTTT. Encoded protein: CATTDVYSNQPQHF.

This clone has only one observation. This chain's CDR3 is CASSSPQGSNEQFF. The CDR3 bases are TGTGCCAGCAGCTCCCCCCAGGGGTCCAATGAGCAGTTCTTC. The genes are TRBV11-3 and TRBJ2-1; perhaps TRBD1 as D (6 bases). Germline CDR1 SGHNT, CDR2 YENEEA. The CDR3 spans 14 residues. V lost 4 bases to trimming and J lost 6 bases, with 13 bases between them.

This rearrangement joins TRBV19 to TRBJ1-2; D is uncertain. The CDR3 is made up of 14 amino acids. The germline CDR1 and CDR2 sequences are LNHDA and SQIVND (reference sequence). The germline V and J ends were trimmed by 1 base and 1 base, with 7 bases remaining between them. DNA of the CDR3: TGTGCCAGTAGTATAGGACGGAATAACTATGGCTACACCTTC. Amino acid sequence: CASSIGRNNYGYTF.

The V gene is TRBV2, the J gene TRBJ2-7; 9 bases are shared with TRBD1. Germline assignment: CDR1 SNHLY and CDR2 FYNNEI. The CDR3 contains 14 residues. V dropped 6 bases and J dropped 4; count of bases not matched to a gene: 7. The CDR3 loop is CASRGQGLGYEQYF. The CDR3 DNA follows: TGTGCCAGCAGAGGACAGGGGCTAGGGTACGAGCAGTACTTC.

The chain is built from TRBV9 and TRBJ1-6; D is unresolved. Trimming removed 3 bases from V and 0 bases from J, with 22 bases in between. From germline, CDR1 is SGDLS and CDR2 YYNGEE. The length of the CDR3 is 20 residues. The CDR3 DNA follows: TGTGCCAGCAGCGGCGAAGGAGTGTGGCAGTTCAGCTCCTATAATTCACCCCTCCACTTT. Protein sequence: CASSGEGVWQFSSYNSPLHF.

This rearrangement joins TRBV7-2 to TRBJ2-1; perhaps D is TRBD1 or TRBD2 (5 bases each). The CDR3 loop spans 15 amino acids. Germline-derived CDR1 and CDR2 are SGHTA and FQGNSA. V was pared by 5 bases and J by 0 bases, with 11 bases between. CDR3 DNA: TGTGCCAGCAGCCGGGACGGGCCCTCCTACAATGAGCAGTTCTTC. Amino acid sequence: CASSRDGPSYNEQFF.

The chain joins TRBV7-8 to TRBJ2-3; D not certain. Germline CDR1 and CDR2: SGHVS and FQNEAQ. The CDR3 contains 19 residues. Trimming pared 5 bases from V and 0 bases from J, leaving 24 bases between. Here the CDR3 reads CASSPPQRISDSSTDTQYF. The DNA for the CDR3 is TGTGCCAGCAGCCCCCCGCAACGAATAAGCGATTCTAGCACAGATACGCAGTATTTT.

The chain has TRBV6-5 and TRBJ2-7; 11 positions match TRBD2. The V and J ends lost 6 bases and 0 bases, in that order; junction bases with no gene match: 4. CDR1 is MNHEY, CDR2 SVGAGI, per germline. The CDR3 consists of 15 residues. The chain's CDR3 is CASRSTSGDSYEQYF. For the CDR3, the DNA is TGTGCCAGCAGGTCGACTAGCGGGGACTCCTACGAGCAGTACTTC.

V gene TRBV6-2 or TRBV6-3 combines with J gene TRBJ2-3; 8 bases are shared with TRBD2. There are 16 residues in the CDR3. From germline, CDR1 is MNHEY and CDR2 SVGEGT. The J segment lost 2 bases and the V segment lost 2 bases, leaving 6 bases of the junction unmatched. The CDR3 nucleotides are TGTGCCAGCAGTTACGCCAAGCGGGGGATCACAGATACGCAGTATTTT. This encodes CASSYAKRGITDTQYF.

This rearrangement joins TRBV7-3 to TRBJ2-6; D is unclear. The CDR3 is made up of 14 amino acids. V was pared by 0 bases and J by 1 base, with 1 base between. Germline assignment: CDR1 SGHTA and CDR2 FQGTGA. CDR3 region: CASSLTSGANVLTF. In DNA, the CDR3 is TGTGCCAGCAGCTTAACGTCTGGGGCCAACGTCCTGACTTTC.

The rearrangement links TRBV13 to TRBJ1-2, with D possibly TRBD1 on 6 matching bases. The CDR3 runs to 16 residues. V lost 5 bases, J lost 8 bases, and 24 bases lay in between. Germline V gives CDR1 PRHDT, CDR2 FYEKMQ (reference sequence). This CDR3 reads CASSLLTGTQGLGYTF. The CDR3, as DNA: TGTGCCAGCAGCCTCCTTACCGGGACGCAGGGGTTAGGCTACACCTTC.

V gene TRBV5-1 combines with J gene TRBJ2-7; a weak D match, TRBD1 (6 bases). Per germline, CDR1 SGHRS and CDR2 YFSETQ. There are 15 residues in the CDR3. The V end was cut by 2 bases, the J end by 2 bases, with 14 bases between. CDR3 protein: CASSFDRRGTYEQYF. CDR3 DNA sequence: TGCGCCAGCAGCTTCGACAGGCGTGGGACCTACGAGCAGTACTTC.

This clone was seen more than once but under ten times. The chain links TRBV24-1 to TRBJ2-7, with a weak D call TRBD1 (6 bases). The germline V gene encodes CDR1 KGHDR and CDR2 SFDVKD. The CDR3 loop spans 12 amino acids. V was trimmed by 2 bases and J by 9 bases, leaving 10 bases between them. The CDR3 loop reads CATSDSDRLQYF. The DNA for the CDR3 is TGTGCCACCAGTGATTCCGACAGGCTGCAGTACTTC.

Concerning this clone: The same CDR3 can be traced to other DNA sequences in this sample. The chain combines TRBV28 with TRBJ2-1; no clear D gene. V was shortened by 2 bases and J by 4 bases, with 3 bases between the two germline ends. CDR1 and CDR2 from the germline V gene are MDHEN and SYDVKM. The CDR3 is 12 amino acids. The CDR3 DNA is TGTGCCAGCAGTTTAGAATACAATGAGCAGTTCTTC. This codes for CASSLEYNEQFF.

The chain uses TRBV7-9 and TRBJ2-1, with TRBD2 identical over 10 bases. The CDR3 consists of 14 residues. Losses at the gene ends were 5 bases for V and 8 bases for J; bases not matched to a gene: 6. Per germline, CDR1 SEHNR and CDR2 FQNEAQ (reference sequence). CDR3 loop: CASSPSGGGDEQFF. CDR3 bases: TGTGCCAGCAGCCCTAGCGGGGGCGGCGATGAGCAGTTCTTC.

V and J are TRBV9 and TRBJ2-1; D remains unclear. Trimming stripped 0 bases from V and 5 bases from J, with 12 bases between. CDR1 SGDLS and CDR2 YYNGEE come from the germline V gene. This CDR3 contains 15 residues. CDR3: CASSVAPWGDNEQFF. CDR3 DNA sequence: TGTGCCAGCAGCGTAGCCCCGTGGGGTGACAATGAGCAGTTCTTC. The whole variable domain, filled in from reference TRBV9 and TRBJ2-1, reads DSGVTQTPKHLITATGQRVTLRCSPRSGDLSVYWYQQSLDQGLQFLIQYYNGEERAKGNILERFSAQQFPDLHSELNLSSLELGDSALYFCASSVAPWGDNEQFFGPGTRLTVL.

The chain carries TRBV19 and TRBJ1-5; D gene ambiguous. CDR3 length equals 9 residues. The V and J ends lost 8 bases and 9 bases respectively, with 5 bases between them. The germline CDR1 and CDR2 sequences are LNHDA and SQIVND (reference sequence). CDR3 coding DNA: TGTGCCAGTGCTCCGCCCCAGCATTTT. It codes for CASAPPQHF.

The CDR3 sequence is CASSLTRTSLDTQYF. CDR3 sequence (DNA): TGTGCCAGCAGCTTAACCCGGACTAGCTTGGATACGCAGTATTTT. V gene TRBV7-2 combines with J gene TRBJ2-3, with 8 bases identical to TRBD2. The CDR3 is made up of 15 amino acids. V dropped 2 bases and J dropped 6; count of bases not matched to a gene: 7. Germline V CDR1 and CDR2: SGHTA, FQGNSA.

The chain joins TRBV7-2 to TRBJ2-7; the match to TRBD1 covers 7 bases. The V gene's germline CDR1 is SGHTA and CDR2 FQGNSA. V shed 4 bases, J shed 6 bases, and the junction held 12 bases outside the gene matches. The CDR3 has 15 residues. CDR3 sequence: CASSSRTGRRGEQYF. CDR3 DNA sequence: TGTGCCAGCAGCTCCAGGACAGGCCGCAGAGGCGAGCAGTACTTC. Together with reference TRBV7-2 and TRBJ2-7, the CDR3 gives the full variable domain: GAGVSQSPSNKVTEKGKDVELRCDPISGHTALYWYRQSLGQGLEFLIYFQGNSAPDKSGLPSDRFSAERTGGSVSTLTIQRTQQEDSAVYLCASSSRTGRRGEQYFGPGTRLTVT.

V is TRBV29-1 and J is TRBJ2-1; 16 nucleotides align to TRBD2. CDR1 is SQVTM, CDR2 ANQGSEA, per germline. This CDR3 is 18 amino acids long. J gave up 7 bases and V 6 bases, and 15 bases lay outside the gene matches. In DNA, the CDR3 is TGCAGCGTACCCGGGACTAGCGGGGGGGCTCTCCCCAAGAATGAGCAGTTCTTC. Translated, it gives CSVPGTSGGALPKNEQFF.

The chain recombines TRBV7-3 with TRBJ1-1; D is ambiguous. Trimming stripped 3 bases from V and 6 bases from J, with 14 bases between. Germline lookup yields CDR1 SGHTA and CDR2 FQGTGA. There are 14 residues in the CDR3. As DNA, the CDR3 is TGTGCCAGCAGCTTTAATCAATTTCCGGCTGAAGCTTTCTTT. It encodes CASSFNQFPAEAFF.

The genes are TRBV6-6 and TRBJ1-2; D not certain. Germline assignment: CDR1 MNHNY and CDR2 SVGAGI (reference sequence). This CDR3 has 16 residues. The ends were cut back, 2 bases at V and 2 bases at J, with 15 bases in the middle. CDR3 in amino acids: CASSYAGGNKNYGYTF. The CDR3, as DNA: TGTGCCAGCAGTTACGCGGGAGGGAATAAAAACTATGGCTACACCTTC.